This T cell receptor (beta chain) was captured in a study of Graves' ophthalmopathy and Graves' hyperthyroidism. The study amplified TCR beta CDR3 regions using RNA transcripts. An opening RT-PCR round employed HTBI primers and preceded a second-round multiplex PCR. TCRdb passed the multiplex PCR reads through MiXCR, listing each CDR3 protein once. The data hold 40,000 to 50,000 distinct CDR3 sequences, with around half observed a single time. In this cohort, patients with other autoimmune diseases, uncontrolled infections, pregnancy or lactation were excluded. As diagnostic evidence, clinical symptoms, serum thyroxine, TRAb, thyroid ultrasound and orbital computed tomography were relied upon. This clonotype occurred a few times. Its cognate antigen is unknown. Germline CDR1 reads ENHRY; CDR2 reads SYGVKD. J gave up 4 bases and V 4 bases, and 7 bases lay outside the gene matches. The CDR3 has 15 residues.

General observations from the study: The model achieved around 67% sensitivity and about 76% specificity for ophthalmopathy progression. From stable hyperthyroidism, ophthalmopathy was separated by a 13-signature model with 85% to 90% sensitivity and approximately 84% specificity.

This clonotype was sampled from an adult man with Graves' ophthalmopathy. Sequenced input: peripheral blood. The chain joins TRBV10-3 to TRBJ1-2; 9 nucleotides line up with TRBD1. The CDR3, as DNA: TGTGCCATCAGTGTCCAACAGGGGGCCGGCTATGGCTACACCTTC. It specifies CAISVQQGAGYGYTF.